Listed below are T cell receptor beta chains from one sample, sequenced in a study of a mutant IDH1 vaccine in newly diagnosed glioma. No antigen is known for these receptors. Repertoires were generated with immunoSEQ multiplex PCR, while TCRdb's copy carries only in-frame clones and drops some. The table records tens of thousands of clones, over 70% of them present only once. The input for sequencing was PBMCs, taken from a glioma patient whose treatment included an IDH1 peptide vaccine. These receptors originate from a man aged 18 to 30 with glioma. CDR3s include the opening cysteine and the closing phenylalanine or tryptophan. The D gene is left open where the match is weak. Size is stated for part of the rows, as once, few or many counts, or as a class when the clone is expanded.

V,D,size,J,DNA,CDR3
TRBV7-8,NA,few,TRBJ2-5,TGTGCCAGCAGCCCCAAATCTAGGACCCAGTACTTC,CASSPKSRTQYF
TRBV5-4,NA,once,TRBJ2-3,TGTGCCAGCAGCTTTGGGGCCCCCACAGATACGCAGTATTTT,CASSFGAPTDTQYF
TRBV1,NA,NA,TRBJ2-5,TGCACCAGCAGCCAAGAAAGACTAGCGGGAGAATTCAAAGAGACCCAGTACTTC,CTSSQERLAGEFKETQYF
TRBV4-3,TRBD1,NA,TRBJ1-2,TGCGCCAGCAGCCAAGAGTTTATGGCGTGGAGACAGGGACTTAACTATGGCTACACCTTC,CASSQEFMAWRQGLNYGYTF
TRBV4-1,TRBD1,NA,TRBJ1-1,TGCGCCAGCAGCCAACACAGGGGTGATAACACTGAAGCTTTCTTT,CASSQHRGDNTEAFF
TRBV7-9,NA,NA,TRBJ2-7,TGTGCCAGCAGCCCATCCTTCGCGGAGAAAGGGTACGAGCAGTACTTC,CASSPSFAEKGYEQYF
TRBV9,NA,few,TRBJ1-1,TGTGCCAGCAGCCCCCGTAGCGAAATGAACACTGAAGCTTTCTTT,CASSPRSEMNTEAFF
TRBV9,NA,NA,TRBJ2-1,TGTGCCAGCAGCGTAGACCCCGGGACCGCCTACAATGAGCAGTTCTTC,CASSVDPGTAYNEQFF
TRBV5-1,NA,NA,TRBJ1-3,TGCGCCAGCAGCTCAAAGATAGGAAACACCATATATTTT,CASSSKIGNTIYF
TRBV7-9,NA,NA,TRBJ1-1,TGTGCCAGCAGCTTATACAGGGTGGCTGAAGCTTTCTTT,CASSLYRVAEAFF
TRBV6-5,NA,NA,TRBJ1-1,TGTGCCAGCAGCAACGGGGCTTTCTTT,CASSNGAFF
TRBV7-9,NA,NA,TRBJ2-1,TGTGCCAGCAGCTCTAGCTCCTACAATGAGCAGTTCTTC,CASSSSSYNEQFF
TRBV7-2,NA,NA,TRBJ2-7,TGTGCCAGCAGCTTAGGCGTGGGAGACGAGCAGTACTTC,CASSLGVGDEQYF
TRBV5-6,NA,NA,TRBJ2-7,TGTGCCAGCAGCCCCCGGGGGGCGAGCGGGACGTTCTCCTACGAGCAGTACTTC,CASSPRGASGTFSYEQYF
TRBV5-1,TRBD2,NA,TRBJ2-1,TGCGCCAGCAGCTTCGGTAGCGGGGGCTACAATGAGCAGTTCTTC,CASSFGSGGYNEQFF
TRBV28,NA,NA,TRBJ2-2,TGTGCCAGCAGCTTTATCGGGGTTCGCACCGGGGAGCTGTTTTTT,CASSFIGVRTGELFF
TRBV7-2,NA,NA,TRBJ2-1,TGTGCCAGCAGCCCCACACTTTTTACCGACAATGAGCAGTTCTTC,CASSPTLFTDNEQFF
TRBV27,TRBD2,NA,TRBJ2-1,TGTGCCAGCAGTTTAAGACTAGCGGGCACCTACAATGAGCAGTTCTTC,CASSLRLAGTYNEQFF
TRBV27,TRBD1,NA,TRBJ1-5,TGTGCCAGCAGTCCCATGGACAGGGTTCAGCCCCAGCATTTT,CASSPMDRVQPQHF
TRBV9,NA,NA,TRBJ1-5,TGTGCCAGCAGCGTAGCGTCGGGGCCAGGACAGCCCCAGCATTTT,CASSVASGPGQPQHF
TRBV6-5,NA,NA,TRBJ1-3,TGTGCCAGCAGTTACTACGGGGTCGAGGCTGGAAACACCATATATTTT,CASSYYGVEAGNTIYF
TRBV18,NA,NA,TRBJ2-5,TGTGCCAGCTCACCAAAGGCTACCCTGTACCAAGAGACCCAGTACTTC,CASSPKATLYQETQYF
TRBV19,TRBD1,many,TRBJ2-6,TGTGCCAGTAGTATCTGGGACAGGCGCTCTGGGGCCAACGTCCTGACTTTC,CASSIWDRRSGANVLTF
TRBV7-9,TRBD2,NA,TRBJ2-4,TGTGCCAGCAGTTACCCCAGCGGGGAGGGCGGCAAAAACATTCAGTACTTC,CASSYPSGEGGKNIQYF
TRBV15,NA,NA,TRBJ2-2,TGTGCCACCAGCAGAGATGGCTCGCCCGGGGAGCTGTTTTTT,CATSRDGSPGELFF
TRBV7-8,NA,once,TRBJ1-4,TGTGCCAGCACTTTAGGGAGGAAACTGTTTTTT,CASTLGRKLFF
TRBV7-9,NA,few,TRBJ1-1,TGTGCCAGCAGCTTCGACAGCTCCACTGAAGCTTTCTTT,CASSFDSSTEAFF
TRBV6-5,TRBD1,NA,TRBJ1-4,TGTGCCAGCAGTTACGACAGGGGAAATGAAAAACTGTTTTTT,CASSYDRGNEKLFF
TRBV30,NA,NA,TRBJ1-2,TGTGCCTGGAGTGTTGGTCGGGTCCTACCCACCTTC,CAWSVGRVLPTF
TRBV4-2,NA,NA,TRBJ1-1,TGTGCCAGCAGCCAATTCCTGACGGGAGGGGGGTCTGAAGCTTTCTTT,CASSQFLTGGGSEAFF
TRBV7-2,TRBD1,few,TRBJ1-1,TGTGCCAGCAGCCCGGGGACAGGGATTTACACTGAAGCTTTCTTT,CASSPGTGIYTEAFF
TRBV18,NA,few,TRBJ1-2,TGTGCCAGCTCACCGACACCTCCAGGACCTGGCTACACCTTC,CASSPTPPGPGYTF
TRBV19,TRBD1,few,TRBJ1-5,TGTGCCAGTAGTCCCGGGACAGGGAGGAGCAATCAGCCCCAGCATTTT,CASSPGTGRSNQPQHF
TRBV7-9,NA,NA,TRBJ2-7,TGTGCCAGCAGCTCCAGGGGACGCGAGCAGTACTTC,CASSSRGREQYF
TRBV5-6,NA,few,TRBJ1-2,TGTGCCAGCAGCTTGGGAGGGGAATACGGCTACACCTTC,CASSLGGEYGYTF
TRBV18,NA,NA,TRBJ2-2,TGTGCCAGCTCACCACCCGGCATCGCGAACACCGGGGAGCTGTTTTTT,CASSPPGIANTGELFF
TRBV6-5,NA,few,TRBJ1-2,TGTGCCAGCAGTTACTCGAAAGGGGACTATGGCTACACCTTC,CASSYSKGDYGYTF
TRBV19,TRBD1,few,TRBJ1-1,TGTGCCAGTAGTACCAATAGGGGGCCCCTCCTGGGGGCTTTCTTT,CASSTNRGPLLGAFF
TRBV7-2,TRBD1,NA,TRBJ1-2,TGTGCCAGCAGCTTGTTTCGTGGACAGGCCTATGGCTACACCTTC,CASSLFRGQAYGYTF
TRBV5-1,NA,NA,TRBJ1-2,TGCGCCAGCAGCCCGGGACTTCTGGCGGGCTATGGCTACACCTTC,CASSPGLLAGYGYTF
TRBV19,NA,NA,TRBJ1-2,TGTGCCAGTAGTATGGAAGGCTTTCCTAACTATGGCTACACCTTC,CASSMEGFPNYGYTF
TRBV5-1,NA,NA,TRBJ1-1,TGCGCCAGCAGCTCTAATTCGGGGCAGATCAACACTGAAGCTTTCTTT,CASSSNSGQINTEAFF
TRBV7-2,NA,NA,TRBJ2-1,TGTGCCAGCAGACGGGAGCTGGGGCAGTTCTTC,CASRRELGQFF
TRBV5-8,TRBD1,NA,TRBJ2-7,TGTGCCAGCAGCTTTACCGGGACAGCGCTGATGGGGGAGCAGTACTTC,CASSFTGTALMGEQYF
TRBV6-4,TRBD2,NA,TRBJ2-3,TGTGCCAGCAGTGAACGACTAGCGGGGCTCACAGATACGCAGTATTTT,CASSERLAGLTDTQYF
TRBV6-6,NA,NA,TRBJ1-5,TGTGCCAGCAGTTACTGGGAAGATAGCAATCAGCCCCAGCATTTT,CASSYWEDSNQPQHF
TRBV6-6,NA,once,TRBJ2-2,TGTGCCAGCAGTCCCATACGGGCTAGTAACACCGGGGAGCTGTTTTTT,CASSPIRASNTGELFF
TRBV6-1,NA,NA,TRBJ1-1,TGTGCCAGCAGTGAATGGGCAGGGGTAAACACTGAAGCTTTCTTT,CASSEWAGVNTEAFF
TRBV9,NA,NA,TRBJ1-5,TGTGCCAGCAGCGCAGGGGTAGGTATTCAGCCCCAGCATTTT,CASSAGVGIQPQHF